This T cell receptor beta chain was captured by sequencing in a study of OX40 agonist ivuxolimab in advanced cancers. Germline assignment: CDR1 LNHNV and CDR2 YYDKDF (reference sequence). The CDR3 runs 14 residues. The V gene lost 1 base and the J gene lost 2 bases, with 6 bases spanning the gap. Here immunoSEQ multiplex PCR was the method, and the copy in TCRdb shows in-frame clones only, minus some. Here the sample spans around 19,000 clones, around three quarters being singletons. The input for sequencing was CD4+ or CD8+ T cells sorted from blood, taken in a trial of the OX40 agonist ivuxolimab. The gene calls are TRBV15 and TRBJ2-1; D not resolved. This clonotype originated in an adult with an advanced solid tumor such as melanoma, head and neck, liver or kidney cancer. In nucleotides, the CDR3 is TGTGCCACCAGCAGAGTCGCCGCCTACAATGAGCAGTTCTTC. It codes for CATSRVAAYNEQFF.